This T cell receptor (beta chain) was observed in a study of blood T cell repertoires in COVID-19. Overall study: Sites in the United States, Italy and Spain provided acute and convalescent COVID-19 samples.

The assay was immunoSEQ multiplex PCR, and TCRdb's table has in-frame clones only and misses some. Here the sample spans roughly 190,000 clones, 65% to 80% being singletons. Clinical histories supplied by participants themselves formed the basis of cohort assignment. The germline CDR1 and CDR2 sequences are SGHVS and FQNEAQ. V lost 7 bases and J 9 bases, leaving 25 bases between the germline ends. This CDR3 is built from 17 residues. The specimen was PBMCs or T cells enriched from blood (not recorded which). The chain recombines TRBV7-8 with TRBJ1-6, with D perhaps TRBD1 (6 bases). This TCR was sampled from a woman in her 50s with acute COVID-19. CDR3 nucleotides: TGTGCCAGCAACTCTGAGGGAGGGGGACGGAGGCGTTCACCCCTCCACTTT. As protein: CASNSEGGGRRRSPLHF.